The source of this T cell receptor (beta chain) is a study of response to subunit inactivated influenza vaccine. Study results and caveats: Authors suggested each seasonal flu vaccination may recruit only limited numbers of new T cells.

This clonotype showed up just a few times. Its antigen is still unknown. TCRdb called the RT-PCR reads again in MiXCR, with one record for every CDR3 protein. The sample holds roughly 780,000 distinct CDR3 sequences, around 18% seen once. Per the germline V gene, CDR1 is MDHEN and CDR2 is SYDVKM. The CDR3 consists of 15 residues. V was pared by 4 bases and J by 6 bases, with 11 bases of the junction left unmatched. Source: PBMCs from blood, taken less than 6 days after vaccination. The origin of this receptor is a man aged 50 or older who received an inactivated influenza vaccine. The gene calls are TRBV28 and TRBJ1-2, with 7 bases aligning to TRBD1. CDR3 amino acids: CASSSETGWPDGYTF. For the CDR3, the DNA is TGTGCCAGCAGTTCCGAGACAGGGTGGCCCGATGGCTACACCTTC.